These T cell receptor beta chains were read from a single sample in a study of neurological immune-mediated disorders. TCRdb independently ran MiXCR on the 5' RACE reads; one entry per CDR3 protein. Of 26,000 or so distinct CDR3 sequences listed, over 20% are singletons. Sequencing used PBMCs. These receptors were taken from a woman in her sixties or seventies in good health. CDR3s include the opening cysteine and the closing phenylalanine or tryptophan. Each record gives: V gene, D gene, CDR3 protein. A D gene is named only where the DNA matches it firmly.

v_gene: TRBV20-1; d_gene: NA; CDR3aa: CSANRRDRGEQFF
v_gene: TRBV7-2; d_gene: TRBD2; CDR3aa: CASSSVLARYTQYF
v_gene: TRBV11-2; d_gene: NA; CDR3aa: CASCRWGTVVNEQFF
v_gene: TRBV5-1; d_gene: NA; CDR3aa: CASKLEGTEAFF
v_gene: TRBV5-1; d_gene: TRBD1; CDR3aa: CASSPIRQGGNTEAFF
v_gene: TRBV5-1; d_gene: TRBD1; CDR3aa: CASSPGQYGYTF
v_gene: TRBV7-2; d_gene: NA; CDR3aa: CASSMTVRYGYTF
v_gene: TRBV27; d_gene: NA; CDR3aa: CASSYRQNYEQDF
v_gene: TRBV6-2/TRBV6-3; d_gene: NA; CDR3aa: CASSLRTPQPTMEYF
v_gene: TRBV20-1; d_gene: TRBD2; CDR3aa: CSARASGAASYNEQFF
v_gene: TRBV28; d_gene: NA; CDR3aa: CASSLVPGAGNTIYF
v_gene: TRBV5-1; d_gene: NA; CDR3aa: CASSLNAGVGYEQYF
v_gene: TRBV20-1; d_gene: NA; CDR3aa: CSAILPYKGGTTDTQYF
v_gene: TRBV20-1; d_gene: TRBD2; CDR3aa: CSARPLAGANTGELFF
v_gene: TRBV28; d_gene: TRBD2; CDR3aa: CASSMLAGLDEQFF
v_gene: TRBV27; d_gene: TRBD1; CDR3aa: CASSSQLRDRGSRRSYEQYF
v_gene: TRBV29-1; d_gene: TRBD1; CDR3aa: CSVVGTANSYEQYF
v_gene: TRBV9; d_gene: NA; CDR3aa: CTSSVGENIHYF
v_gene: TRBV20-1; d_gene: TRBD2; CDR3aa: CSARGLTSGFSYEQYF
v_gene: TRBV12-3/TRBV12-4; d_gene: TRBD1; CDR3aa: CASSVGTGVREQYF
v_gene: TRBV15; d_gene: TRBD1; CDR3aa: CATSGQGNTGELFF
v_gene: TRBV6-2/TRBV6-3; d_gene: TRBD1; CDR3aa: CASSRSRTGEDEQFF
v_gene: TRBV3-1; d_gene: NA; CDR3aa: CASSRRGSLNEKLFF
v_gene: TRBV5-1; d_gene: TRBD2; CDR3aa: CASRGRNTGELFF
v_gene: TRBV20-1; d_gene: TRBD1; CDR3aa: CSARPGTGTMNTEAFF
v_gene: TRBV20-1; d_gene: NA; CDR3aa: CSARAGAGVYTGELFF
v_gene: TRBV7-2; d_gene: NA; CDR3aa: CASSYPGLTRDTQYF
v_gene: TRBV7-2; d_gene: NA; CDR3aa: CASSSSASNEQFF
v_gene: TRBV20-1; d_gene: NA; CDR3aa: CSAHGPSSYEQYF
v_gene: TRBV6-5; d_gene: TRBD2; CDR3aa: CASSYGGGGAPQYF
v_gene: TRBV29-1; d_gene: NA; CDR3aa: CSVDRGVSYNEQFF
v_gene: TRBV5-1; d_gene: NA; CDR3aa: CASSCKALAPRVRPPLHF
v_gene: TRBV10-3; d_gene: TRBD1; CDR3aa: CAISATGPPFF
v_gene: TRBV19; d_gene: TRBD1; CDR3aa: CASSAVGTGDQPQHF
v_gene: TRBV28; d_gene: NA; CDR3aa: CASSLRTEETQYF
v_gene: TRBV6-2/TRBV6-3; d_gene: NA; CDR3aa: CASSVGTTVYF
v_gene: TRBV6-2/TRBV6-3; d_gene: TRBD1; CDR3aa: CASSDRVVYGYTF
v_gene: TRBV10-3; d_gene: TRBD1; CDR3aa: CAISDVTGGYTEAFF
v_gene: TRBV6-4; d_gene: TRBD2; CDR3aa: CASSALGTSAYNEQFF
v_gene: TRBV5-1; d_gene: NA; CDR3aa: CASRISEGRGEQFF
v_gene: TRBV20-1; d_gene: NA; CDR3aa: CSVQARAHEQYF
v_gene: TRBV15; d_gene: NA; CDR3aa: CATSRDWWSLGYTF
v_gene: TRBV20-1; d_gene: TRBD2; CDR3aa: CSASSGYEQYF
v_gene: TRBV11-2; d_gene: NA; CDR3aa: CASSSLPGGGSTYNEQFF
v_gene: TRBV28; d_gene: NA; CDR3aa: CASTAIGGSTGELFF
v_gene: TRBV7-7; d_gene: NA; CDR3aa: CASSFDSRGEQFF
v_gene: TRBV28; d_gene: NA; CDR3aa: CASSLDYPNEQFF
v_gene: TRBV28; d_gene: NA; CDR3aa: CASSLWTGPYVGQPQHF
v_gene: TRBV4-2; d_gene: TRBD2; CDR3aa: CASSQDRTSGSETQYF
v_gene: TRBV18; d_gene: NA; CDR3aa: CASSLQAYQTYEQYF
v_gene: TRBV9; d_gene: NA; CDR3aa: CASSVSDLSYEQYF
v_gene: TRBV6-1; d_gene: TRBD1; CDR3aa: CASRGTGGYEQYF
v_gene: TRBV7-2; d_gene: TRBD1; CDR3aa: CASSSSGTGVYEQYF